Below are 2 T cell receptor beta chains sequenced from a single sample in a study of T cells expressing NK-cell markers. For each CDR3 protein, TCRdb gives one entry from its re-call of the 5' RACE reads, without DNA. This sample contains 500,000 to 700,000 distinct CDR3 sequences. Sequencing was performed on blood T cells: a sorted CD56 or NKG2C T cell subset, CD4+ or CD8+ T cells, or bulk PBMC T cells (not recorded which). These receptors were taken from a man aged 18 to 30 in good health.

The rearrangement uses TRBV4-3 and TRBJ1-6. The CDR3 spans 15 residues. Germline CDR1 and CDR2: LGHNA and YSLEER. The CDR3 is CASSQSHKTNSPLHF.

This chain joins TRBV12-3 or TRBV12-4 and TRBJ2-7; the D call of TRBD1 rests on TCRdb alone, since no DNA is present to check it. This CDR3 has 15 residues. CDR3 protein: CASSLGTRASYEQYF.